This passage covers 19 T cell receptor beta chains from one sample sequenced in a study of blood T cell repertoires in COVID-19. Clones were sequenced by immunoSEQ multiplex PCR, and TCRdb holds only the in-frame ones, with some missing. The table has about 90,000 clones, about 85% seen once. The sequenced sample consisted of peripheral blood. Receptors were obtained from a male donor with acute or convalescent COVID-19.

This sequence joins TRBV19 and TRBJ1-1; TRBD1 aligns across 9 bases. The CDR3 has 14 amino acids. Trimming at V came to 5 bases and at J to 4 bases, leaving 5 bases not matched to a gene. Germline-derived CDR1 and CDR2 are LNHDA and SQIVND (reference sequence). CDR3 region: CASSVQGAGTEAFF. CDR3 DNA sequence: TGTGCCAGTAGTGTACAGGGGGCGGGCACTGAAGCTTTCTTT.

The chain is built from TRBV11-2 and TRBJ1-5; D perhaps matches TRBD1 (6 bases). Trimming took 0 bases from V and 2 from J, leaving 8 bases between them. From germline, CDR1 is SGHAT and CDR2 FQNNGV. The CDR3 runs 15 residues. In DNA, the CDR3 is TGTGCCAGCAGCTTAGAGGGGGGGCGCAATCAGCCCCAGCATTTT. Its translation is CASSLEGGRNQPQHF.

The chain is built from TRBV6-5 and TRBJ1-2; D may be TRBD1 (5 bases). Deletions cut 0 bases from V and 4 bases from J, with 9 bases between. The CDR3 covers 14 residues. Germline V gene lookup returns CDR1 MNHEY and CDR2 SVGAGI. CDR3 DNA: TGTGCCAGCAGTTACTCGGCAGGGCCCTATGGCTACACCTTC. This encodes CASSYSAGPYGYTF.

The chain uses TRBV11-2 and TRBJ1-4; possible D gene TRBD1, 6 bases. V gave up 2 bases and J gave up 3 bases, with 16 bases separating them. CDR3 length: 17 residues. Per germline, CDR1 SGHAT and CDR2 FQNNGV. The CDR3 sequence: CASSLTLPGQSNEKLFF. Written as DNA, the CDR3 is TGTGCCAGCAGCTTAACCCTCCCTGGACAGTCTAATGAAAAACTGTTTTTT.

The chain employs TRBV27 and TRBJ1-6; 7 bases map to TRBD1. There are 16 residues in the CDR3. Germline V gene sequence: CDR1 MNHEY, CDR2 SMNVEV (reference sequence). Trimming took 6 bases from V and 9 from J; bases not matched to a gene: 14. The CDR3 loop is CASSLWDRPRISPLHF. As DNA, the CDR3 is TGTGCCAGCAGCCTGTGGGACAGACCAAGGATTTCACCCCTCCACTTT.

This CDR3 is CVSRGSGGYGYTF. As DNA, the CDR3 is TGTGTTTCTCGCGGCTCAGGGGGCTATGGCTACACCTTC. The chain carries TRBV28 and TRBJ1-2; 7 bases align to TRBD1. CDR3 length: 13 amino acids. Germline CDR1 and CDR2: MDHEN and SYDVKM.

V usage is TRBV3-1 (or the pseudogene TRBV3-2) and J usage is TRBJ1-2; tentatively, D is TRBD1 (6 bases). CDR1 and CDR2 from the germline V gene are LGHDT and YNNKEL (reference sequence). Trimming removed 2 bases at V and 3 bases at J, with 10 bases between. This CDR3 has 14 amino acids. As DNA, the CDR3 is TGTGCCAGCAGCCAACTCCAGGGGCACTATGGCTACACCTTC. Translating it yields CASSQLQGHYGYTF.

The gene calls are TRBV4-2 and TRBJ2-6, with D perhaps TRBD1 (6 bases). The CDR3 has 16 residues. Germline V gives CDR1 LGHNA, CDR2 YNFKEQ. Trimming cost V 4 bases and J 1 base, with 11 bases left between them. The DNA of the CDR3 is TGTGCCAGCAGCCCCTCACAGGGTTCTGGGGCCAACGTCCTGACTTTC. It is translated as CASSPSQGSGANVLTF.

This sequence joins TRBV4-1 and TRBJ1-5; 7 nucleotides agree with TRBD1. V lost 4 bases, J lost 4 bases, and 1 base stayed unmatched. This CDR3 contains 13 residues. The germline V gene encodes CDR1 MGHRA and CDR2 YSYEKL. CDR3 sequence reads: CASSLDRNQPQHF. DNA of the CDR3: TGCGCCAGCAGCCTGGACAGGAATCAGCCCCAGCATTTT.

The gene calls are TRBV4-1 and TRBJ2-1, with D perhaps matching TRBD2 (7 bases). In germline, CDR1 is MGHRA, CDR2 YSYEKL. The CDR3 sequence is 16 residues long. The V end was cut by 5 bases, the J end by 4 bases, with 18 bases between. This CDR3 is CASSSRGAQVYNEQFF. In nucleotides, the CDR3 is TGCGCCAGCAGCTCCCGGGGGGCCCAGGTATACAATGAGCAGTTCTTC.

A single count supports this clone. The gene calls are TRBV2 and TRBJ1-6, with 9 bases lining up with TRBD1. J was trimmed by 9 bases and V by 7 bases; bases with no gene match: 4. The CDR3 totals 13 residues. Germline CDR1 and CDR2: SNHLY and FYNNEI. The CDR3 bases are TGTGCCAGCACGGGACAGGGTACTTCACCCCTCCACTTT. This sequence encodes CASTGQGTSPLHF.

There are a few counts of this clone. The genes are TRBV5-4 and TRBJ2-3, with D perhaps TRBD2 (6 bases). Trimming left V 4 bases short and J 2 bases short, with 17 bases between. CDR1 is SGHNT, CDR2 YYREEE, per germline (reference sequence). The CDR3 has 16 amino acids. CDR3 sequence: CASSGGVSGPTDTQYF. The CDR3 region has the DNA TGTGCCAGCAGCGGAGGAGTCAGCGGGCCCACAGATACGCAGTATTTT.

This clone was recorded once. This rearrangement joins TRBV5-1 to TRBJ2-7; D remains ambiguous. This CDR3 is built from 13 residues. The V and J ends lost 0 bases and 7 bases respectively, with 11 bases between them. CDR1 is SGHRS and CDR2 is YFSETQ in the germline V gene. The CDR3 DNA is TGCGCCAGCAGCTTGGGTACGGGTGGGGAGCAGTACTTC. Its protein product is CASSLGTGGEQYF.

The gene calls are TRBV3-1 (or the pseudogene TRBV3-2) and TRBJ1-2; weak D call: TRBD1 (6 bases). V lost 3 bases, J lost 2 bases, and 10 bases lay in between. Germline CDR1 is LGHDT and CDR2 is YNNKEL (reference sequence). This CDR3 has 14 amino acids. CDR3 in amino acids: CASSHQTGNYGYTF. Here the CDR3 DNA reads TGTGCCAGCAGCCACCAAACAGGGAACTATGGCTACACCTTC.

This clone was seen a handful of times. This chain connects TRBV4-1 to TRBJ1-6, with D perhaps matching TRBD1 (6 bases). The CDR3 sequence is 15 residues long. The germline V gene has CDR1 MGHRA and CDR2 YSYEKL. Trimming took 2 bases from V and 6 from J, leaving 11 bases between them. The CDR3 loop is CASSQLRGGNSPLHF. The CDR3 nucleotides are TGCGCCAGCAGCCAACTGAGAGGGGGTAATTCACCCCTCCACTTT.

The CDR3 sequence: CSASSGFGNIQYF. DNA for the CDR3: TGCAGTGCTAGTTCCGGGTTCGGAAACATTCAGTACTTC. The chain couples TRBV20-1 to TRBJ2-4; no firm D call. CDR3 length equals 13 residues. V shed 3 bases and J shed 6 bases, with 12 bases lying between them. CDR1 is DFQATT, CDR2 SNEGSKA, per germline (reference sequence).

The rearrangement uses TRBV19 and TRBJ1-1; D unclear. Per the germline V gene, CDR1 is LNHDA and CDR2 is SQIVND (reference sequence). This CDR3 has 14 amino acids. Between the trimmed V and J ends, which lost 7 bases and 0 bases, there was a span of 12 bases. In DNA form, the CDR3 reads TGTGCCAGTACCCCCGGGTGGATGAACACTGAAGCTTTCTTT. Translating gives CASTPGWMNTEAFF. The whole variable domain, filled in from reference TRBV19 and TRBJ1-1, reads DGGITQSPKYLFRKEGQNVTLSCEQNLNHDAMYWYRQDPGQGLRLIYYSQIVNDFQKGDIAEGYSVSREKKESFPLTVTSAQKNPTAFYLCASTPGWMNTEAFFGQGTRLTVV.

This chain links TRBV6-5 with TRBJ2-1; 7 positions agree with TRBD2. The CDR3 covers 16 residues. Germline V gene lookup returns CDR1 MNHEY and CDR2 SVGAGI. J lost 2 bases, V lost 4 bases, and 8 bases had no gene match. CDR3 amino acids: CASSSTLAETYNEQFF. The CDR3 nucleotides are TGTGCCAGCAGTTCCACCCTAGCGGAAACCTACAATGAGCAGTTCTTC.

The chain is built from TRBV6-1 and TRBJ1-5; D unresolved. Germline V gives CDR1 MNHNS, CDR2 SASEGT. There are 15 residues in the CDR3. The V and J ends lost 1 base and 4 bases respectively, with 11 bases between them. The DNA of the CDR3 is TGTGCCAGCAGTGAAGGTCTGGGGAGGAATCAGCCCCAGCATTTT. This translates into CASSEGLGRNQPQHF.